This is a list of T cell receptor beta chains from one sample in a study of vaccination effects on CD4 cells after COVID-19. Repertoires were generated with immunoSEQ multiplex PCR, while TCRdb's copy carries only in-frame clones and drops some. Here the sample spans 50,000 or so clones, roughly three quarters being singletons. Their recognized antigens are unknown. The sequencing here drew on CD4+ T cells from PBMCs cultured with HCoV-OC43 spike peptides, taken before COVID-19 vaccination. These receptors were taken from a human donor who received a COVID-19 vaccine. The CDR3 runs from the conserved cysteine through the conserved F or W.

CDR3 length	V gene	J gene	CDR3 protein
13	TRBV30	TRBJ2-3	CAWGEGVPDTQYF
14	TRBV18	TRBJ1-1	CASSPLTGGTEAFF
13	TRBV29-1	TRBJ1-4	CSAVSGGSEKLFF
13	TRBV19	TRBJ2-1	CASSRTGGDEQFF
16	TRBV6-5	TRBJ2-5	CASSYRFARGKETQYF
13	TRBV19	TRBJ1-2	CASSINREDGYTF
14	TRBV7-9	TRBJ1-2	CASSLGETGYGYTF
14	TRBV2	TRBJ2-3	CASSRAGSTDTQYF
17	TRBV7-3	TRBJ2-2	CASSLPVGTGRAGELFF
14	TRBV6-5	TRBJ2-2	CASRWGGNTGELFF
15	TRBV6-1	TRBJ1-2	CASSDNSKGGYGYTF
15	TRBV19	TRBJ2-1	CASRRTFTPYNEQFF
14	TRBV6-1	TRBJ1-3	CASSEPRAGAAIYF
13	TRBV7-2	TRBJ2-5	CASSLMSGETQYF
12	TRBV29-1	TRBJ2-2	CSAFEHTGELFF
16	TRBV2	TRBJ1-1	CASSLQEGGGNTEAFF
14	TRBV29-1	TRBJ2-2	CSVDSISNTGELFF
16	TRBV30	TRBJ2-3	CAWSSVDRGLSDTQYF
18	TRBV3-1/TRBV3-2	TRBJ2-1	CASSQGEFRTSGLNEQFF
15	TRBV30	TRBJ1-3	CAWSVPRGLGNTIYF
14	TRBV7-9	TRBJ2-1	CASSGPRSFDEQFF
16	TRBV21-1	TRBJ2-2	CASSTTTRSDTGELFF
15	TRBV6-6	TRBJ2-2	CASRRGAEGTGELFF
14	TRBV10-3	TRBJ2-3	CAIASSGGLSTQYF
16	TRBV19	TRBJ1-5	CASSIAIQGGNQPQHF
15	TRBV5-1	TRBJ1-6	CASGTGGSYNSPLHF
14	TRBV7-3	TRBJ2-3	CASSSRQNTDTQYF
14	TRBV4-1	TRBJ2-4	CASRSTVAKNIQYF
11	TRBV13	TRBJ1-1	CASSLVSEAFF